Only one count was recorded for the clone carrying this T cell receptor (beta chain). This sample is drawn from a study of blood T cell repertoires in COVID-19. Across the study: COVID-19 samples collected from the United States, Italy and Spain covered acute and convalescent phases.

The CDR3 is made up of 16 amino acids. The ends were cut back, 5 bases at V and 4 bases at J, with 19 bases in the middle. Per the germline V gene, CDR1 is WNHNN and CDR2 is SYGVQD (reference sequence). Methods used by the authors: The assay estimated nucleated cells by amplifying reference gene primers. Profiled with immunoSEQ multiplex PCR; TCRdb holds only in-frame clones, not every one. D and trimming come from the DNA, and the V and J calls and clone size come from that table. The table records roughly 130,000 clones, approximately 88% of them present only once. The TCR originated in a man between 60 and 75 years old with active or convalescent COVID-19. The V and J genes are TRBV10-1 and TRBJ2-3; D possibly corresponds to TRBD2 (6 bases). Source material: peripheral blood. This CDR3 reads CASSPGGNSGADTQYF. CDR3 in DNA: TGCGCCAGCAGTCCCGGCGGGAATTCGGGGGCAGATACGCAGTATTTT.